This TCR beta chain was sequenced in a study of blood T cell repertoires in COVID-19. On the study more broadly: Both acute and convalescent COVID-19 samples were obtained from the United States, Italy and Spain. Sample material is recorded as cDNA or gDNA derived from T cells, B-cell-depleted T cells, or PBMCs.

Original handling: Amplification from reference gene primers served as the basis for estimated nucleated cell counts. Libraries were prepared by immunoSEQ multiplex PCR; TCRdb keeps only in-frame clonotypes and omits some of them. V and J calls and clone size are copied from that table; D and trimming were computed from the DNA. The table has under 200,000 clones, around 83% seen once. What was sequenced was peripheral blood. This TCR was sampled from a man aged 35 to 55 with acute or convalescent COVID-19.

CDR3: CASSLAGGLNEQFF. In DNA, the CDR3 is TGTGCCAGTAGTCTAGCGGGGGGGCTCAATGAGCAGTTCTTC. The rearrangement joins TRBV19 to TRBJ2-1, with 12 bases that match TRBD2. The CDR3 loop spans 14 amino acids. V lost 5 bases, J lost 6 bases, and 2 bases stayed unmatched. Germline assignment: CDR1 LNHDA and CDR2 SQIVND (reference sequence).